What follows are 25 T cell receptor beta chains derived from one specimen sequenced in a study of cytomegalovirus exposure and HLA in healthy donors. With 60 Vbeta and 13 Jbeta primers, the PCR was carried out. TCRdb's table, derived via immunoSEQ multiplex PCR, lists solely in-frame clones and lacks some. This repertoire shows some 200,000 clones, roughly 79% found once; its top ten account for around 2%. The sample consisted of PBMCs. Receptors were obtained from a man younger than 35 in good health and CMV-seronegative.

The V call is TRBV6-5, the J call TRBJ1-2, with TRBD1 matching 8 bases. V lost 6 bases, J lost 5 bases, and 5 bases stayed unmatched. The CDR3 has 13 residues. Germline values: CDR1 MNHEY, CDR2 SVGAGI. CDR3 protein: CASSRDRSYGYTF. DNA of the CDR3: TGTGCCAGCAGCCGGGACAGGTCGTATGGCTACACCTTC.

The J gene is TRBJ1-1, the V gene TRBV6-4, with D possibly TRBD1 on 6 matching bases. The V end lost 4 bases, the J end lost 4 bases, and 16 bases lay between the germline ends. The CDR3 length is 15 residues. Per germline, CDR1 MRHNA and CDR2 SNTAGT. The CDR3 DNA reads as TGTGCCAGCAGTGGAGGGTCAGGGGATGTCACTGAAGCTTTCTTT. Translating gives CASSGGSGDVTEAFF.

This clone occurred a few times. The gene calls are TRBV7-6 and TRBJ2-7; D unclear. The germline V and J ends were trimmed by 3 bases and 1 base, with 10 bases remaining between them. This CDR3 spans 14 amino acids. Germline CDR1 reads SGHVS; CDR2 reads FNYEAQ. The CDR3 region is CASSFSRSSYEQYF. The CDR3 DNA reads as TGTGCCAGCAGCTTCTCCCGGTCGTCCTACGAGCAGTACTTC.

Worth noting for this clone: A read error may account for a junction end that differs from germline. The chain combines TRBV6-6 with TRBJ2-7, with a possible D match to TRBD1 (6 bases). This CDR3 is built from 11 residues. Germline CDR1 reads MNHNY; CDR2 reads SVGAGI (reference sequence). This chain's CDR3 is CASSGGGLVDF. The CDR3 nucleotides read TGTGCCAGCAGTGGGGGCGGGCTCGTGGACTTC.

This chain connects TRBV7-6 to TRBJ1-1, with TRBD1 identical over 7 bases. Looked up from germline, CDR1 is SGHVS and CDR2 is FNYEAQ. Trimming cost V 5 bases and J 0 bases; bases outside gene matches: 12. The CDR3 consists of 17 residues. The CDR3 region has the DNA TGTGCCAGCAGCCCGGCCGGGACAGCACTTATGAACACTGAAGCTTTCTTT. Translation gives CASSPAGTALMNTEAFF.

As concerns this clone: One junction end does not reproduce the germline sequence, and a read error may be involved. In DNA, the CDR3 is TGTGCTAGCAGCTTAGAACTAGCGGACCACTACAATGAGCAGTTCTTC. This encodes CASSLELADHYNEQFF. The rearrangement links TRBV7-7 to TRBJ2-1, with 8 bases that match TRBD2. Germline assignment: CDR1 SSHAT and CDR2 FNYEAQ (reference sequence). The CDR3 runs 16 residues.

V is TRBV4-2 and J is TRBJ2-6; D unclear. The CDR3 sequence is 16 residues long. Germline V CDR1 and CDR2: LGHNA, YNFKEQ. The germline V and J ends were trimmed by 3 bases and 0 bases, with 9 bases remaining between them. CDR3 region: CASSHTKSSGANVLTF. DNA of the CDR3: TGTGCCAGCAGCCACACTAAGAGCTCTGGGGCCAACGTCCTGACTTTC.

The J gene is TRBJ2-7, the V gene TRBV28; 10 nucleotides line up with TRBD2. V was clipped by 6 bases and J by 4 bases; unmatched bases: 9. The germline gives CDR1 MDHEN, CDR2 SYDVKM. The CDR3 is 15 residues long. The CDR3: CASSLGLTSGYEQYF. The DNA for the CDR3 is TGTGCCAGCAGCCTAGGCCTGACTAGCGGGTACGAGCAGTACTTC.

V gene TRBV7-8 combines with J gene TRBJ2-1, with a weak D call TRBD1 (5 bases). Germline CDR1 and CDR2: SGHVS and FQNEAQ. This CDR3 has 15 amino acids. Trimming left V 5 bases short and J 6 bases short, with 17 bases between. The CDR3 here is CASSQRIRQTNEQFF. The CDR3 DNA follows: TGTGCCAGCAGCCAAAGGATTAGACAGACCAATGAGCAGTTCTTC.

The genes are TRBV2 and TRBJ1-2; TRBD1 matches 7 bases. The CDR3 contains 17 residues. The junction had 13 bases not matched to a gene; V was cut back by 6 bases and J by 0 bases. Looked up from germline, CDR1 is SNHLY and CDR2 is FYNNEI. CDR3 DNA: TGTGCCAGCAGATCTTGGGACAGAGGGGAAGCTAACTATGGCTACACCTTC. Its protein product is CASRSWDRGEANYGYTF.

This chain uses TRBV4-1 with TRBJ2-3; TRBD2 matches 8 bases. Germline trimming cut 5 bases from V and 2 bases from J; bases unmatched to any gene: 12. CDR3 length: 17 amino acids. Looked up from germline, CDR1 is MGHRA and CDR2 is YSYEKL. This CDR3 reads CASSMVTSANPTDTQYF. In nucleotides, the CDR3 is TGCGCCAGCAGCATGGTGACTAGCGCAAACCCCACAGATACGCAGTATTTT.

Of note for this clone: At one of its ends the junction is not consistent with the germline gene, which may arise from a read error. The chain combines TRBV7-9 with TRBJ2-3, with TRBD2 as a possible D gene (6 bases). Per germline, CDR1 SEHNR and CDR2 FQNEAQ (reference sequence). CDR3 length: 16 amino acids. The CDR3 spells CSSSLGETRVMDTQYF. For the CDR3, the DNA is TGTTCCAGCAGCTTAGGTGAGACTAGAGTCATGGATACGCAGTATTTT.

This clone was seen a few times. This chain joins TRBV18 and TRBJ1-2, with 10 bases fitting TRBD1. Losses at the gene ends were 5 bases for V and 3 bases for J; bases not matched to a gene: 6. The germline CDR1 and CDR2 sequences are KGHSH and LQKENI. The CDR3 has 15 amino acids. This CDR3 is CASSIPTGGHYGYTF. CDR3 nucleotides: TGTGCCAGCTCAATACCGACAGGGGGCCACTATGGCTACACCTTC.

The chain combines TRBV19 with TRBJ2-1, with TRBD2 identical over 9 bases. The CDR3 covers 17 residues. CDR1 LNHDA and CDR2 SQIVND come from the germline V gene (reference sequence). The V segment lost 1 base and the J segment 3 bases; nucleotides outside the gene matches: 7. The CDR3 here is CASSIVSGGFNYNEQFF. CDR3 nucleotide sequence: TGTGCCAGTAGTATAGTAAGCGGGGGGTTCAACTACAATGAGCAGTTCTTC.

A word on this clone: The junction does not match germline at one end; this may be a read error. The genes are TRBV5-1 and TRBJ2-7; 8 bases fit TRBD1. Germline assignment: CDR1 SGHRS and CDR2 YFSETQ. The CDR3 loop spans 15 amino acids. This CDR3 reads CASSLVQGDIYGQYF. The CDR3 DNA follows: TGCGCCAGCAGCTTGGTACAGGGGGACATCTACGGGCAGTACTTC.

The gene calls are TRBV28 and TRBJ1-2; TRBD1 aligns across 7 bases. The CDR3 contains 14 residues. Germline V gene lookup returns CDR1 MDHEN and CDR2 SYDVKM. With 2 bases clipped from V and 6 bases from J, the junction kept 6 bases outside the gene matches. CDR3 DNA: TGTGCCAGCAGTTTAATGGCAGGGGGGAATGGCTACACCTTC. Translation gives CASSLMAGGNGYTF.

V usage is TRBV2 and J usage is TRBJ2-1; a possible D gene is TRBD1 (5 bases). V lost 8 bases to trimming and J lost 7 bases, with 12 bases between them. This CDR3 contains 12 residues. Germline CDR1 and CDR2: SNHLY and FYNNEI. The CDR3 region has the DNA TGTGCCAGCCTCTCAGGGCAGAATGAGCAGTTCTTC. The encoded protein is CASLSGQNEQFF. The full variable domain, its missing parts supplied by reference TRBV2 and TRBJ2-1, is EPEVTQTPSHQVTQMGQEVILRCVPISNHLYFYWYRQILGQKVEFLVSFYNNEISEKSEIFDDQFSVERPDGSNFTLKIRSTKLEDSAMYFCASLSGQNEQFFGPGTRLTVL.

This chain links TRBV6-1 with TRBJ1-6; possible D gene TRBD1, 6 bases. Germline CDR1 is MNHNS and CDR2 is SASEGT. Trimming removed 1 base at V and 0 bases at J, with 10 bases between. The CDR3 extends over 17 amino acids. DNA for the CDR3: TGTGCCAGCAGTGAAGGGACAGCGAGCTCCTATAATTCACCCCTCCACTTT. It specifies CASSEGTASSYNSPLHF.

This chain connects TRBV7-2 to TRBJ2-7, with 8 positions matching TRBD2. The CDR3 sequence is 15 residues long. The V gene end was trimmed by 5 bases and the J gene end by 3 bases; junction bases not matched to a gene: 9. CDR1 is SGHTA, CDR2 FQGNSA, per germline. In DNA form, the CDR3 reads TGTGCCAGCAGCCCAACTAGCGGAACATACTACGAGCAGTACTTC. It specifies CASSPTSGTYYEQYF.

The chain joins TRBV19 to TRBJ1-5; no firm D call. CDR3 size: 14 residues. Germline CDR1 and CDR2: LNHDA and SQIVND (reference sequence). The V end was cut by 3 bases, the J end by 1 base, with 7 bases between. In DNA form, the CDR3 reads TGTGCCAGTAGTATTCGGGTCAGCAATCAGCCCCAGCATTTT. Translating it yields CASSIRVSNQPQHF.

About this clone itself: In this CDR3 the conserved last residue, phenylalanine or tryptophan, is missing, so a read error is likely. The rearrangement uses TRBV30 and TRBJ1-2; TRBD1 agrees at 9 bases. The CDR3 has 15 amino acids. V shed 4 bases and J 1 base; nucleotides not matched to a gene: 7. CDR1 is GTSNPN and CDR2 is SVGIG in the germline V gene (reference sequence). Here the CDR3 DNA reads TGTGCCTGGACCCTCGGGACAGGGAGTAACTATGGCTACACCCTC. Protein sequence: CAWTLGTGSNYGYTL.

A word on this clone: Other DNA sequences in the same sample also yield this CDR3. The chain combines TRBV5-1 with TRBJ2-3; TRBD2 might be the D (5 bases). Germline V CDR1 and CDR2: SGHRS, YFSETQ. The CDR3 contains 15 residues. Trimming removed 1 base from V and 1 base from J, with 10 bases in between. Here the CDR3 reads CASSLRGMGTDTQYF. CDR3 DNA sequence: TGCGCCAGCAGCTTGCGAGGGATGGGCACAGATACGCAGTATTTT.

This chain uses TRBV7-9 with TRBJ1-2, with D unresolved. This CDR3 has 16 residues. The germline V and J ends were trimmed by 7 bases and 4 bases, with 22 bases remaining between them. From germline, CDR1 is SEHNR and CDR2 FQNEAQ (reference sequence). The CDR3 nucleotides read TGTGCCAGCACCCCTATAGGCGGGCCTAGTCCCTATGGCTACACCTTC. This sequence encodes CASTPIGGPSPYGYTF.

This chain links TRBV11-2 with TRBJ1-4; the D gene is possibly TRBD1 (6 bases). The CDR3 consists of 13 residues. V lost 5 bases, J lost 6 bases, and 10 bases lay in between. CDR1 and CDR2 from the germline V gene are SGHAT and FQNNGV. The CDR3 here is CASSPNRDEKLFF. The CDR3 region has the DNA TGTGCCAGCAGCCCGAACAGGGATGAAAAACTGTTTTTT.

This chain connects TRBV4-3 to TRBJ2-6, with 9 nucleotides matching TRBD2. Germline V CDR1 and CDR2: LGHNA, YSLEER. The CDR3 is made up of 17 amino acids. V lost 4 bases, J lost 2 bases, and 6 bases stayed unmatched. CDR3 protein: CASSRGLADPGANVLTF. The CDR3 bases are TGCGCCAGCAGCCGGGGACTAGCAGACCCTGGGGCCAACGTCCTGACTTTC.